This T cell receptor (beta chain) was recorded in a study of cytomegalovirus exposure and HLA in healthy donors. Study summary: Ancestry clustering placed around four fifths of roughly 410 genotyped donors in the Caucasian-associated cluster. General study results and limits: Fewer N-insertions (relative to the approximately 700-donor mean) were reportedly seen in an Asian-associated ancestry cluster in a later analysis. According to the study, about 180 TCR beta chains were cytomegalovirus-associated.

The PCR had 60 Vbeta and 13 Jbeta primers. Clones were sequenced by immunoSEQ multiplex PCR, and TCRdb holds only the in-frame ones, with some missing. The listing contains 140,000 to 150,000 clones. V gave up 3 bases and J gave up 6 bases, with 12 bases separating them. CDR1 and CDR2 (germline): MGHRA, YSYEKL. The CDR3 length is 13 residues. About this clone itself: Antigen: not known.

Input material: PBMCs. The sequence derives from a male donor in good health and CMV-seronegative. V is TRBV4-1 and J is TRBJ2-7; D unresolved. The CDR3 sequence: CASSHAQDREQYF. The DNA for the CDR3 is TGCGCCAGCAGCCACGCCCAGGATCGCGAGCAGTACTTC.